The source of this TCR beta chain is a study of cytomegalovirus exposure and HLA in healthy donors. Only in-frame clones appear in the TCRdb table, and some are missing; sequencing was by immunoSEQ multiplex PCR. The data hold 90,000 to 150,000 clones, with around nine tenths observed a single time. Points on this clone: Its antigen is unknown.

General study points: The study flagged roughly 160 TCR beta chains as cytomegalovirus-associated. According to a later analysis, TCR clusters from the first cohort tended to co-occur in the 120 or so validation repertoires. Specific recognition of CMV antigens was confirmed in vitro for a few chains (all CMV-associated).

The CDR3 totals 11 residues. Germline V CDR1 and CDR2: SNHLY, FYNNEI. The origin of this receptor is a young woman in good health and CMV-seropositive. V usage is TRBV2 and J usage is TRBJ1-1, with 8 bases identical to TRBD1. Sequencing used PBMCs. The CDR3: CAAGGNTEAFF. The CDR3 region has the DNA TGTGCGGCAGGGGGCAACACTGAAGCTTTCTTT.